This T cell receptor beta chain was recorded in a study of CD8 T cells in ankylosing spondylitis. Study-wide results and caveats: In reactive arthritis synovial fluid and blood, some motif variants had been reported before. There was reportedly significant enrichment of clones that were disease-linked in matched ankylosing spondylitis synovial fluid.

The sample holds a few counts of this clonotype. The target antigen is unknown. V dropped 3 bases and J dropped 2 bases, with 10 bases sitting between them. CDR1 MNHEY and CDR2 SMNVEV come from the germline V gene (reference sequence). This CDR3 region has 14 residues. TCRdb called the 5' RACE reads again in MiXCR, with one record for every CDR3 protein. The sample has tens of thousands of distinct CDR3 sequences; more than 5.5% are singletons. The sample comprised synovial fluid, either unsorted or a sorted T cell fraction (not recorded which). The chain joins TRBV27 to TRBJ1-2; no clear D. The sequence was collected from a male donor with ankylosing spondylitis. The CDR3 loop reads CASSFGQQNYGYTF. DNA of the CDR3: TGTGCCAGCAGTTTTGGGCAGCAGAACTATGGCTACACCTTC.